The 9 T cell receptor beta chains given below trace back to one sample, sequenced in a study of blood T cells in healthy people across ages. A second PCR of about 7 to 12 cycles used a sample-barcoded 5' primer and a J-beta primer mix. TCRdb called the 5' RACE reads again in MiXCR, with one record for every CDR3 protein. The sample gives about 1.5 million distinct CDR3 sequences, approximately 42% of which show up once; under 5% is in the top ten. Sample: blood. These receptors were collected from a woman aged 18-35 years in good health.

This clonotype has more than one count but fewer than ten. J is TRBJ1-5 and V is TRBV4-1; D may be TRBD1 (5 bases). V lost 4 bases and J lost 6, with 19 bases in between. Germline CDR1 is MGHRA and CDR2 is YSYEKL. The CDR3 consists of 16 residues. In DNA, the CDR3 is TGCGCCAGCAGCCCGAATCAGGGTTATCTTGGTCAGCCCCAGCATTTT. The encoded protein is CASSPNQGYLGQPQHF.

A note on this clonotype: The germline gene is not matched at one end of the junction; a read error may be the cause. The chain recombines TRBV10-3 with TRBJ1-1; D perhaps matches TRBD1 (5 bases). Germline V CDR1 and CDR2: ENHRY, SYGVKD. This CDR3 contains 14 residues. In DNA, the CDR3 is TGTACCATCAGAACCGGGACCTCGAACACTGAAGCTTTCTTT. This sequence encodes CTIRTGTSNTEAFF.

V gene TRBV6-2 or TRBV6-3 combines with J gene TRBJ2-1, with 9 bases that match TRBD1. V lost 11 bases and J lost 5; bases outside the gene matches: 10. This CDR3 spans 14 amino acids. The germline V gene has CDR1 MNHEY and CDR2 SVGEGT. The CDR3 loop reads CAARRRDRDNEQFF. In nucleotides, the CDR3 is TGTGCCGCCCGAAGGCGGGACAGGGACAATGAGCAGTTCTTC.

This clonotype was seen more than once but under ten times. This chain links TRBV20-1 with TRBJ2-5; D not certain. Germline V gives CDR1 DFQATT, CDR2 SNEGSKA (reference sequence). The ends were cut back, 2 bases at V and 5 bases at J, with 15 bases in the middle. CDR3 length: 14 residues. The CDR3 region is CSARKLVPKETQYF. The CDR3 DNA reads TGCAGTGCTAGAAAGCTAGTGCCCAAGGAGACCCAGTACTTC.

A few counts support this clonotype. This sequence joins TRBV11-2 and TRBJ2-7, with 10 bases lining up with TRBD1. The CDR3 has 15 residues. CDR1 and CDR2 from the germline V gene are SGHAT and FQNNGV. Trimming took 3 bases from V and 4 from J; bases not matched to a gene: 6. In DNA form, the CDR3 reads TGTGCCAGCAGCTTCCCCGGGACAGGGGAGTACGAGCAGTACTTC. It yields the protein CASSFPGTGEYEQYF.

The chain uses TRBV28 and TRBJ2-3; D tentatively reads TRBD1 or TRBD2 (5 bases each). The CDR3 has 14 amino acids. Per germline, CDR1 MDHEN and CDR2 SYDVKM. Trimming left V 6 bases short and J 2 bases short, with 12 bases between. The CDR3: CASRGGDPTDTQYF. DNA for the CDR3: TGTGCCAGCAGGGGTGGGGACCCCACAGATACGCAGTATTTT.

The chain couples TRBV12-3 or TRBV12-4 to TRBJ1-2; the D gene is possibly TRBD1 (5 bases). The CDR3 has 15 amino acids. Trimming took off 2 bases at V and 2 bases at J, with 12 bases between the two ends. The CDR3 coding sequence is TGTGCCAGCAGTTTAAGGGGAGGGCCGAACTATGGCTACACCTTC. Amino acids: CASSLRGGPNYGYTF.

J is TRBJ1-5 and V is TRBV7-9, with 8 bases identical to TRBD1. The CDR3 totals 15 residues. Losses at the gene ends were 0 bases for V and 7 bases for J; bases not matched to a gene: 5. Germline CDR1 SEHNR, CDR2 FQNEAQ (reference sequence). The CDR3 reads CASSLASGGGQPQHF. The CDR3 DNA sequence: TGTGCCAGCAGCTTAGCTTCAGGGGGCGGGCAGCCCCAGCATTTT.

The V gene is TRBV20-1, the J gene TRBJ2-3, with TRBD2 identical over 8 bases. The V gene's germline CDR1 is DFQATT and CDR2 SNEGSKA (reference sequence). The V and J ends lost 1 base and 2 bases, in that order; junction bases with no gene match: 8. The CDR3 runs to 16 residues. CDR3: CSARGWAGGLTDTQYF. The CDR3 DNA reads as TGCAGTGCTAGAGGATGGGCGGGGGGCCTCACAGATACGCAGTATTTT.